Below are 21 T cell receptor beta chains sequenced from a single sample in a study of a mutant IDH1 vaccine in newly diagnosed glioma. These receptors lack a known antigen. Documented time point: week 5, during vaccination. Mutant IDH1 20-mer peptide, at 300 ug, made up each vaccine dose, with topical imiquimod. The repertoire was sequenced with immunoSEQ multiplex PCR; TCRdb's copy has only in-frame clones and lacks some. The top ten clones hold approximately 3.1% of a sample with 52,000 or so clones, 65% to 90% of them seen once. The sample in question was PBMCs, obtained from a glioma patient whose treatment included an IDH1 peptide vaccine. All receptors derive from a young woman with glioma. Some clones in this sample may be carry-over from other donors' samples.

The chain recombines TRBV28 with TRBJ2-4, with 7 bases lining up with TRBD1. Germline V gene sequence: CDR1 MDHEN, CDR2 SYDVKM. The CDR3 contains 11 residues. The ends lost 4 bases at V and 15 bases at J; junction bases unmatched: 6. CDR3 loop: CASSSGQPRYF. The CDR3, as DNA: TGTGCCAGCAGTTCGGGACAGCCTCGGTACTTC.

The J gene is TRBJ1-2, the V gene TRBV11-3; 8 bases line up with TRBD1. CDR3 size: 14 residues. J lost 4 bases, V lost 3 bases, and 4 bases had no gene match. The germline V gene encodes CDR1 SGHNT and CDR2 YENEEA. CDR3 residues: CASSFGQGGYGYTF. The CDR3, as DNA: TGTGCCAGCAGCTTCGGACAGGGAGGCTATGGCTACACCTTC.

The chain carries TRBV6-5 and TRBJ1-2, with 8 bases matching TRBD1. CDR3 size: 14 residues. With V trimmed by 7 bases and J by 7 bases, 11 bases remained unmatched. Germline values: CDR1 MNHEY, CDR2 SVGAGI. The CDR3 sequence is CASKTGGDRGGYTF. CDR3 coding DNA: TGTGCCAGCAAAACGGGGGGAGACAGGGGTGGCTACACCTTC.

CDR3 in amino acids: CASSMTERYTEAFF. The CDR3, as DNA: TGTGCCAGCAGCATGACGGAGAGGTACACTGAAGCTTTCTTT. This rearrangement joins TRBV9 to TRBJ1-1; unclear D gene. CDR3 length equals 14 residues. V dropped 4 bases and J dropped 3 bases, with 13 bases sitting between them. From germline, CDR1 is SGDLS and CDR2 YYNGEE. The full variable domain, rest sourced from reference TRBV9 and TRBJ1-1, is DSGVTQTPKHLITATGQRVTLRCSPRSGDLSVYWYQQSLDQGLQFLIQYYNGEERAKGNILERFSAQQFPDLHSELNLSSLELGDSALYFCASSMTERYTEAFFGQGTRLTVV.

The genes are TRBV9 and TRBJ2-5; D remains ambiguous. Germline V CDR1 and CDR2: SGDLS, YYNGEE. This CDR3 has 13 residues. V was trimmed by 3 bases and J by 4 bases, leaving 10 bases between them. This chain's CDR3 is CASSGLLGETQYF. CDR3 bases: TGTGCCAGCAGCGGGCTATTAGGAGAGACCCAGTACTTC.

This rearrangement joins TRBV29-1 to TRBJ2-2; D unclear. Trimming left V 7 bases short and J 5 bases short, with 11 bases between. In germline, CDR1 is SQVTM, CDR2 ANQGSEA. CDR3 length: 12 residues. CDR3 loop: CSAPEGTGELFF. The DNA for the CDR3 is TGCAGCGCACCGGAAGGGACCGGGGAGCTGTTTTTT.

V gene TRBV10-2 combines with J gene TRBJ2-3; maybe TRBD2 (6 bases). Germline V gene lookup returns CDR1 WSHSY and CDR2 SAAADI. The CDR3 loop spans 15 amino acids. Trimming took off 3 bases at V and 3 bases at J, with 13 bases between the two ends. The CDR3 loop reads CASSDVTGGTDTQYF. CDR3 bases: TGCGCCAGCAGTGATGTCACTGGGGGGACAGATACGCAGTATTTT.

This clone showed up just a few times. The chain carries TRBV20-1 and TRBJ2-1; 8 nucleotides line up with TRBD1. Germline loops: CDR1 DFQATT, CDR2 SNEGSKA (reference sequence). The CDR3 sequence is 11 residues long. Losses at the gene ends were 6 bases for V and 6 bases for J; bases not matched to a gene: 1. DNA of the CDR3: TGCAGTGCAACAGGGGGCAATGAGCAGTTCTTC. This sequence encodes CSATGGNEQFF.

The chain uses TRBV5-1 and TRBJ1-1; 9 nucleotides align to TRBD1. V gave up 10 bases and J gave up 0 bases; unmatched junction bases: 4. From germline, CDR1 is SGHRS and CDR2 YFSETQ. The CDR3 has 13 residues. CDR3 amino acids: CASTGGLNTEAFF. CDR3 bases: TGCGCCTCGACAGGGGGATTGAACACTGAAGCTTTCTTT.

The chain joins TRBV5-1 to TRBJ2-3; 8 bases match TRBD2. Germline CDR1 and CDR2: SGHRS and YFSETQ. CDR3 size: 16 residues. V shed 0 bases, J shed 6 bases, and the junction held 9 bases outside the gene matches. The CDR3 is CASSLGSGGTRDTQYF. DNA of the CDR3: TGCGCCAGCAGCTTGGGGAGCGGGGGTACGAGGGATACGCAGTATTTT.

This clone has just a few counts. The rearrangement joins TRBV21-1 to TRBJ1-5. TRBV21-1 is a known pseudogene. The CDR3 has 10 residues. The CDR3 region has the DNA TGTGCCAGTTTGCGGCAGCCCCAGCATTTT. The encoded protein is CASLRQPQHF.

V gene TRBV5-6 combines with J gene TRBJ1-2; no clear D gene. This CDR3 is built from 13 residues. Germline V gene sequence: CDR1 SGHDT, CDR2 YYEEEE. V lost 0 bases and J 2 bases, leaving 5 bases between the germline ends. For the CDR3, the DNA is TGTGCCAGCAGCTTGGGGCTGAACTATGGCTACACCTTC. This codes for CASSLGLNYGYTF.

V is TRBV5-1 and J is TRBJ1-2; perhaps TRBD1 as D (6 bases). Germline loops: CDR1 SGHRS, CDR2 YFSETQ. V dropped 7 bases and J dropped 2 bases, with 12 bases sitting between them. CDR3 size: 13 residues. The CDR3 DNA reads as TGCGCCAGCGGACAGAGACAGAACTATGGCTACACCTTC. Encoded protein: CASGQRQNYGYTF. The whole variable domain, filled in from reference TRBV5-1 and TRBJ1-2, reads KAGVTQTPRYLIKTRGQQVTLSCSPISGHRSVSWYQQTPGQGLQFLFEYFSETQRNKGNFPGRFSGRQFSNSRSEMNVSTLELGDSALYLCASGQRQNYGYTFGSGTRLTVV.

The CDR3 DNA reads TGTGCCAGCACCCTAGCGGGAGCCCTCGTTAAGACCCAGTACTTC. Encoded protein: CASTLAGALVKTQYF. The chain links TRBV28 to TRBJ2-5; 10 nucleotides match TRBD2. Trimming cost V 7 bases and J 6 bases; bases outside gene matches: 11. The CDR3 sequence is 15 residues long. Germline V gene lookup returns CDR1 MDHEN and CDR2 SYDVKM.

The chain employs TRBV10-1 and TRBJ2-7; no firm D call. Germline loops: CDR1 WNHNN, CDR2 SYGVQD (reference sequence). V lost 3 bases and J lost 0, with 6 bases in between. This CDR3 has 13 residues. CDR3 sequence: CASSDASSYEQYF. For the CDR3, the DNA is TGCGCCAGCAGTGACGCCAGCTCCTACGAGCAGTACTTC.

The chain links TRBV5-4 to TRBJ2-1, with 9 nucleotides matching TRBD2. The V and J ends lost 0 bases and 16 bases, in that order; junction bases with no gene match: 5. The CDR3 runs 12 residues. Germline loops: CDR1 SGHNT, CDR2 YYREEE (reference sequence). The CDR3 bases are TGTGCCAGCAGCTTGGTAAGCGGGAGGAAATTCTTC. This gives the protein CASSLVSGRKFF.

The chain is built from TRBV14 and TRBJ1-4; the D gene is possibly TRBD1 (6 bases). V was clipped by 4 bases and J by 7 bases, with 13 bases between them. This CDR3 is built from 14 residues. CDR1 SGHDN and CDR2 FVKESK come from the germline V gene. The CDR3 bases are TGTGCCAGCAGCCTCCAGGGGTTAGGTGAAAAACTGTTTTTT. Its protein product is CASSLQGLGEKLFF.

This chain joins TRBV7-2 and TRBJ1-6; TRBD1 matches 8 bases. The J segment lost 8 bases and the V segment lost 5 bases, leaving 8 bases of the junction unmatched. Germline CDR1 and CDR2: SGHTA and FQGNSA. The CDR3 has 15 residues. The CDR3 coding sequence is TGTGCCAGCAGCACTCACAGGGGGATAGATTCACCCCTCCACTTT. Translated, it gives CASSTHRGIDSPLHF.

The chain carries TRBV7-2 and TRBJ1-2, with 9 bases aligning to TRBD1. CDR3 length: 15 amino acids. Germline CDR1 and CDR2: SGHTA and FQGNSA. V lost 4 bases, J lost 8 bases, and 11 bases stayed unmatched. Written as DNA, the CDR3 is TGTGCCAGCAGCTCTGGATCACAGGGGGCTGGGGGCTACACCTTC. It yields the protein CASSSGSQGAGGYTF. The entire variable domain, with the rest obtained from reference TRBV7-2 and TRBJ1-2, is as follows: GAGVSQSPSNKVTEKGKDVELRCDPISGHTALYWYRQSLGQGLEFLIYFQGNSAPDKSGLPSDRFSAERTGGSVSTLTIQRTQQEDSAVYLCASSSGSQGAGGYTFGSGTRLTVV.

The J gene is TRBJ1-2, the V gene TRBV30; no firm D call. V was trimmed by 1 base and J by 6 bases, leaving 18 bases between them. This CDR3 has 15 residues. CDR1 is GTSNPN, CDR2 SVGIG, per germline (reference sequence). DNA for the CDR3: TGTGCCTGGAGTGCCATTGTGGACGGACGAGATGGCTACACCTTC. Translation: CAWSAIVDGRDGYTF.

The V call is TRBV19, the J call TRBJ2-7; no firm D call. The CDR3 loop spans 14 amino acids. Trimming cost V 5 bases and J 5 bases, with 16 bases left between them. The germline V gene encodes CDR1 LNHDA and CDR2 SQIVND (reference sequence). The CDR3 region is CASSYLGVGNEQYF. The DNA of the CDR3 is TGTGCCAGTAGTTACCTTGGGGTAGGGAACGAGCAGTACTTC.